This T cell receptor beta chain derives from a study of cytomegalovirus exposure and HLA in healthy donors. With 2 bases clipped from V and 6 bases from J, the junction kept 11 bases outside the gene matches. This CDR3 is 16 amino acids long. Germline V CDR1 and CDR2: SGHRS, YFSETQ. This clone was found a few times. Its specificity is unknown. The PCR used 60 Vbeta and 13 Jbeta primers. Sequencing used immunoSEQ multiplex PCR; TCRdb keeps in-frame clones, though not all of them. This table has about 170,000 clones, more than 70% appearing once. Whole-study findings and limits: Later analysis demonstrated an association between a missense DCLRE1C variant and TCR beta V- and J-gene trimming. It was assumed in the presence/absence analyses that sequencing depth was roughly uniform across donors.

This clonotype was obtained from a woman aged 45-59 years in good health and CMV-seropositive. The sample was PBMCs. The chain uses TRBV5-1 and TRBJ2-7; 10 bases fit TRBD2. The CDR3 spells CASSFGSSGGAVEQYF. The CDR3 region has the DNA TGCGCCAGCAGCTTTGGATCGAGCGGGGGGGCCGTCGAGCAGTACTTC.